What follows are 17 T cell receptor beta chains derived from one specimen sequenced in a study of T cells after yellow fever vaccination. One entry per CDR3 protein results from TCRdb running MiXCR on the 5' RACE reads. The sample has 200,000 to 300,000 distinct CDR3 sequences; roughly 13% are singletons. The starting material was CD4+ T cells sorted from PBMCs, obtained 45 days after the yellow fever booster vaccination. These receptors were collected from a man aged 25-45 years who received the YFV17D yellow fever vaccine.

This clonotype was detected many times. The CDR3 nucleotides read TGTGCCAGCAGTTTATGGCTAGCGGGATCCAATGAGCAGTTCTTC. It encodes CASSLWLAGSNEQFF. The V call is TRBV12-3 or TRBV12-4, the J call TRBJ2-1, with 9 bases fitting TRBD2. The CDR3 runs to 15 residues. Losses at the gene ends were 2 bases for V and 6 bases for J; bases not matched to a gene: 5.

The V call is TRBV28, the J call TRBJ2-3; D is perhaps TRBD1 or TRBD2 (6 bases each). Trimming shortened V by 1 base and J by 2 bases, and 10 bases separated the two germline ends. Germline assignment: CDR1 MDHEN and CDR2 SYDVKM. This CDR3 comprises 15 residues. The CDR3 nucleotides are TGTGCCAGCAGTTTATCCGGGGGCAACACAGATACGCAGTATTTT. Protein product: CASSLSGGNTDTQYF.

The chain recombines TRBV3-1 with TRBJ2-7; 8 nucleotides match TRBD2. Germline CDR1 LGHDT, CDR2 YNNKEL (reference sequence). Trimming removed 0 bases from V and 2 bases from J; junction bases left unmatched: 9. This CDR3 region has 17 residues. The CDR3 is CASSQDWRSGRTYEQYF. The CDR3 DNA sequence: TGTGCCAGCAGCCAAGACTGGAGGAGCGGGAGAACCTACGAGCAGTACTTC.

This clonotype has a handful of counts. The chain is built from TRBV18 and TRBJ2-7; the match to TRBD2 covers 7 bases. CDR3 length: 15 amino acids. V was pared by 3 bases and J by 5 bases, with 10 bases of the junction left unmatched. CDR1 is KGHSH, CDR2 LQKENI, per germline. The CDR3, as DNA: TGTGCCAGCTCACCCTCGGGACTACCATCCGACGAGCAGTACTTC. This sequence encodes CASSPSGLPSDEQYF.

The chain joins TRBV7-2 to TRBJ2-2, with 7 bases aligning to TRBD2. Per the germline V gene, CDR1 is SGHTA and CDR2 is FQGNSA. The CDR3 spans 15 residues. The V gene end was trimmed by 5 bases and the J gene end by 4 bases; junction bases not matched to a gene: 7. CDR3 in amino acids: CASSPGLVRTGELFF. The CDR3 nucleotides read TGTGCCAGCAGCCCTGGACTAGTCCGCACCGGGGAGCTGTTTTTT.

This clonotype was seen only a few times. CDR3 region: CASSLGGTKINEQFF. In DNA form, the CDR3 reads TGTGCCAGCAGCTTAGGAGGGACCAAAATCAATGAGCAGTTCTTC. The rearrangement links TRBV7-2 to TRBJ2-1; D could derive from TRBD1 or TRBD2 (5 bases each). Germline V gene data show CDR1 as SGHTA and CDR2 as FQGNSA. This CDR3 comprises 15 residues. V lost 1 base and J 6 bases, leaving 13 bases between the germline ends.

CDR3 coding DNA: TGTGCCAGCAGCCCCCGGACTAGAGAAGATACGCAGTATTTT. Translating gives CASSPRTREDTQYF. The chain uses TRBV9 and TRBJ2-3; 7 nucleotides agree with TRBD2. The germline V gene has CDR1 SGDLS and CDR2 YYNGEE. The J segment lost 5 bases and the V segment lost 4 bases, leaving 7 bases of the junction unmatched. CDR3 length: 14 residues. Together with reference TRBV9 and TRBJ2-3, the CDR3 gives the full variable domain: DSGVTQTPKHLITATGQRVTLRCSPRSGDLSVYWYQQSLDQGLQFLIQYYNGEERAKGNILERFSAQQFPDLHSELNLSSLELGDSALYFCASSPRTREDTQYFGPGTRLTVL.

This clonotype was picked up many times. The rearrangement uses TRBV7-8 and TRBJ1-1; D perhaps matches TRBD1 (5 bases). This CDR3 has 15 residues. Trimming pared 4 bases from V and 2 bases from J, leaving 14 bases between. CDR1 and CDR2 from the germline V gene are SGHVS and FQNEAQ. The chain's CDR3 is CASSWSGTANTEAFF. The CDR3 DNA sequence: TGTGCCAGCAGCTGGAGCGGGACGGCCAACACTGAAGCTTTCTTT. The complete variable domain, with remaining parts taken from reference TRBV7-8 and TRBJ1-1, reads GAGVSQSPRYKVAKRGQDVALRCDPISGHVSLFWYQQALGQGPEFLTYFQNEAQLDKSGLPSDRFFAERPEGSVSTLKIQRTQQEDSAVYLCASSWSGTANTEAFFGQGTRLTVV.

This sequence joins TRBV7-8 and TRBJ2-1, with 11 bases aligning to TRBD2. Germline V CDR1 and CDR2: SGHVS, FQNEAQ. V lost 5 bases, J lost 15 bases, and 6 bases stayed unmatched. This CDR3 has 12 residues. The CDR3 loop reads CASSLSSGRRFF. The CDR3 coding sequence is TGTGCCAGCAGCCTCTCTAGCGGGAGGCGGTTCTTC.

V gene TRBV12-3 or TRBV12-4 combines with J gene TRBJ2-1; no clear D gene. CDR3 length equals 12 residues. Deletions cut 6 bases from V and 6 bases from J, with 9 bases between. CDR3 residues: CASSKTVNEQFF. DNA for the CDR3: TGTGCCAGCAGCAAAACGGTCAATGAGCAGTTCTTC.

The J gene is TRBJ2-5, the V gene TRBV20-1; D is possibly TRBD1 (5 bases). This CDR3 contains 12 residues. The ends were cut back, 5 bases at V and 5 bases at J, with 12 bases in the middle. Germline loops: CDR1 DFQATT, CDR2 SNEGSKA (reference sequence). CDR3 coding DNA: TGCAGTGCTTCTGTGGGGCGCGAGACCCAGTACTTC. Translation: CSASVGRETQYF.

The rearrangement joins TRBV20-1 to TRBJ2-5, with D possibly matching TRBD2 (6 bases). V was cut by 0 bases and J by 4 bases, with 15 bases left in between. The CDR3 spans 15 residues. The germline gives CDR1 DFQATT, CDR2 SNEGSKA (reference sequence). CDR3 region: CSARDPAGPGETQYF. In DNA, the CDR3 is TGCAGTGCTAGAGATCCGGCGGGACCCGGAGAGACCCAGTACTTC.

This clonotype was recorded a few times. The gene calls are TRBV28 and TRBJ1-2, with 7 bases matching TRBD1. Losses at the gene ends were 5 bases for V and 8 bases for J; bases not matched to a gene: 17. Germline CDR1 reads MDHEN; CDR2 reads SYDVKM. This CDR3 spans 16 amino acids. In nucleotides, the CDR3 is TGTGCCAGCAGTCCACCAGGGACAGCTGGGGGCTTAGGCTACACCTTC. Translating it yields CASSPPGTAGGLGYTF.

This clonotype was counted between two and nine times. The rearrangement links TRBV10-3 to TRBJ2-3, with TRBD1 as a possible D gene (6 bases). The CDR3 has 16 residues. Between the trimmed V and J ends, which lost 0 bases and 4 bases, there was a span of 14 bases. CDR1 is ENHRY and CDR2 is SYGVKD in the germline V gene. The CDR3 loop reads CAISESAGVKPDTQYF. In DNA, the CDR3 is TGTGCCATCAGTGAGTCGGCAGGGGTTAAGCCAGATACGCAGTATTTT.

V is TRBV20-1 and J is TRBJ1-5; D perhaps matches TRBD1 (5 bases). The CDR3 has 13 residues. Germline CDR1 and CDR2: DFQATT and SNEGSKA (reference sequence). V lost 1 base and J 1 base, leaving 5 bases between the germline ends. The CDR3 region has the DNA TGCAGTGCTAGAGGACAGAGCAATCAGCCCCAGCATTTT. It specifies CSARGQSNQPQHF.

This clonotype was seen more than once but under ten times. The chain has TRBV28 and TRBJ2-3; D possibly uses TRBD1 or TRBD2 (5 bases each). CDR1 MDHEN and CDR2 SYDVKM come from the germline V gene. V was cut by 6 bases and J by 0 bases, with 22 bases left in between. The CDR3 covers 18 residues. In nucleotides, the CDR3 is TGTGCCAGCAGGGATCGGGGCCGGTGGGTTGCTAGCACAGATACGCAGTATTTT. Translating it yields CASRDRGRWVASTDTQYF.

The V and J genes are TRBV25-1 and TRBJ1-2; no clear D gene. The CDR3 covers 12 residues. The V end lost 7 bases, the J end lost 4 bases, and 10 bases lay between the germline ends. Germline lookup yields CDR1 MGHDK and CDR2 SYGVNS. CDR3 DNA: TGTGCCAGCAAGAGTCGTCCCTATGGCTACACCTTC. This translates into CASKSRPYGYTF.